Below are 13 T cell receptor beta chains sequenced from a single sample in a study of blood T cell repertoires in COVID-19 (dated by TCRdb to 2019 to 2021). The library was produced with the immunoSEQ multiplex PCR assay. This immuneACCESS table, as held by TCRdb, lists in-frame sequences with V and J called but not all clones. Of the missing ones, under half trace to an unresolved V gene in checked studies; the others have no known cause. Here the sample has about 310,000 clones; around 87% occur a single time. Together, the top ten hold 1% of the sample. Source material: peripheral blood. The receptors were sampled from a man aged 50-59 years with active or convalescent COVID-19.

V and J are TRBV4-3 and TRBJ1-4; unclear D gene. V was shortened by 0 bases and J by 4 bases, with 9 bases between the two germline ends. CDR3 length equals 15 residues. Germline values: CDR1 LGHNA, CDR2 YSLEER. CDR3 bases: TGCGCCAGCAGCCAAGATGGGGAGGGTAATGAAAAACTGTTTTTT. It yields the protein CASSQDGEGNEKLFF.

This chain connects TRBV12-3 or TRBV12-4 to TRBJ2-7; D is uncertain. V lost 4 bases to trimming and J lost 4 bases, with 5 bases between them. The CDR3 covers 11 residues. CDR3 nucleotides: TGTGCCAGCAGTTATATGTACGAGCAGTACTTC. It translates to CASSYMYEQYF.

The V gene is TRBV6-2 or TRBV6-3, the J gene TRBJ1-2; 7 nucleotides agree with TRBD1. Trimming cost V 5 bases and J 8 bases; bases outside gene matches: 8. This CDR3 comprises 13 residues. Germline V gene sequence: CDR1 MNHEY, CDR2 SVGEGT. In DNA form, the CDR3 reads TGTGCCAGCAGTGACGACAGGGAGGAAGGCTACACCTTC. Its protein product is CASSDDREEGYTF.

This clone was detected once. J is TRBJ1-5 and V is TRBV18, with 7 bases lining up with TRBD1. The trim removed 4 bases at V and 3 bases at J, leaving 3 bases unmatched. The germline CDR1 and CDR2 sequences are KGHSH and LQKENI. The CDR3 has 14 residues. The CDR3 region has the DNA TGTGCCAGCTCACTGGGACAGCCCAATCAGCCCCAGCATTTT. Amino acid sequence: CASSLGQPNQPQHF.

In its sample, this clone was seen a few times. The chain carries TRBV12-5 and TRBJ1-5; possibly TRBD1 for D (5 bases). This CDR3 spans 18 amino acids. CDR1 is LGHNT and CDR2 is FRNRAP in the germline V gene. Trimming cost V 2 bases and J 2 bases, with 19 bases left between them. The CDR3 DNA sequence: TGTGCTAGTGGTTTGACTATCAGGGAAAAGGCGGGCAATCAGCCCCAGCATTTT. The encoded protein is CASGLTIREKAGNQPQHF.

The CDR3 bases are TGTGCCAGCAGCTTGTCCAACTCTGGAAACACCATATATTTT. Protein product: CASSLSNSGNTIYF. The chain uses TRBV7-9 and TRBJ1-3, with D unresolved. The V gene lost 3 bases and the J gene lost 0 bases, with 6 bases spanning the gap. The CDR3 totals 14 residues. Germline CDR1 is SEHNR and CDR2 is FQNEAQ (reference sequence).

This sequence joins TRBV2 and TRBJ2-7; 9 bases align to TRBD1. J lost 6 bases, V lost 3 bases, and 3 bases had no gene match. Germline loops: CDR1 SNHLY, CDR2 FYNNEI. CDR3 size: 13 residues. The CDR3 sequence is CASSDVTGGEQYF. Written as DNA, the CDR3 is TGTGCCAGCAGTGATGTGACAGGGGGCGAGCAGTACTTC.

The chain recombines TRBV28 with TRBJ1-2; D remains ambiguous. CDR3 length: 12 residues. Trimming removed 2 bases at V and 5 bases at J, with 6 bases between. CDR1 and CDR2 from the germline V gene are MDHEN and SYDVKM. CDR3 protein: CASSLIGYGYTF. The DNA of the CDR3 is TGTGCCAGCAGTTTAATCGGGTATGGCTACACCTTC.

V and J are TRBV5-1 and TRBJ1-4; D gene unclear. Germline CDR1 is SGHRS and CDR2 is YFSETQ. V was clipped by 7 bases and J by 8 bases, with 15 bases between them. This CDR3 region has 13 residues. CDR3 coding DNA: TGCGCCAGCCGGTTCGGGGAGGGCGAAAAACTGTTTTTT. This translates into CASRFGEGEKLFF.

This clone occurred once. The V gene is TRBV29-1, the J gene TRBJ2-7; 8 bases match TRBD1. Trimming cost V 6 bases and J 5 bases; bases outside gene matches: 12. This CDR3 spans 14 amino acids. Germline CDR1 and CDR2: SQVTM and ANQGSEA. As DNA, the CDR3 is TGCAGCGTCTGGACCGGGACAGGAGGCGACGAGCAGTACTTC. Amino acid sequence: CSVWTGTGGDEQYF.

The rearrangement joins TRBV5-1 to TRBJ2-7; 9 positions match TRBD2. The germline V gene has CDR1 SGHRS and CDR2 YFSETQ. Unmatched junction bases numbered 8, after V lost 0 bases and J lost 4 bases. The CDR3 length is 16 residues. CDR3 in DNA: TGCGCCAGCAGCTTGGCCTTAGCGGGAGCCCAATACGAGCAGTACTTC. This codes for CASSLALAGAQYEQYF.

The J gene is TRBJ1-5, the V gene TRBV9; TRBD1 matches 7 bases. The CDR3 has 13 residues. Per the germline V gene, CDR1 is SGDLS and CDR2 is YYNGEE. Trimming at V came to 3 bases and at J to 4 bases, leaving 1 base not matched to a gene. The CDR3 spells CASSGTGNQPQHF. The CDR3 DNA reads TGTGCCAGCAGCGGGACAGGAAATCAGCCCCAGCATTTT.

This clone was seen just once. This rearrangement joins TRBV19 to TRBJ2-3; TRBD2 matches at 8 bases. J lost 4 bases, V lost 4 bases, and 7 bases had no gene match. The CDR3 has 15 amino acids. CDR1 LNHDA and CDR2 SQIVND come from the germline V gene (reference sequence). The CDR3 nucleotides read TGTGCCAGTAGTAGCCAGCGGGAGTGGTCAGATACGCAGTATTTT. It specifies CASSSQREWSDTQYF. Full variable domain (remainder filled in from reference TRBV19 and TRBJ2-3): DGGITQSPKYLFRKEGQNVTLSCEQNLNHDAMYWYRQDPGQGLRLIYYSQIVNDFQKGDIAEGYSVSREKKESFPLTVTSAQKNPTAFYLCASSSQREWSDTQYFGPGTRLTVL.